Below are 6 T cell receptor beta chains sequenced from a single sample in a study of cytomegalovirus exposure and HLA in healthy donors. Primers: 60 Vbeta forward and 13 Jbeta reverse. Clones were read by immunoSEQ multiplex PCR, and TCRdb kept only the in-frame ones, dropping some. The sample includes 150,000 to 200,000 clones, around four fifths of them seen just once. What was sequenced was PBMCs. The receptors stem from a man between 18 and 35 years old in good health and CMV-seropositive.

This chain uses TRBV19 with TRBJ2-7; maybe TRBD2 (6 bases). V lost 7 bases to trimming and J lost 2 bases, with 18 bases between them. CDR3 length equals 15 residues. Germline-derived CDR1 and CDR2 are LNHDA and SQIVND (reference sequence). The CDR3: CASIRGRPPPYEQYF. As DNA, the CDR3 is TGTGCCAGTATTAGAGGGAGGCCTCCTCCCTACGAGCAGTACTTC. The full variable domain, rest sourced from reference TRBV19 and TRBJ2-7, is DGGITQSPKYLFRKEGQNVTLSCEQNLNHDAMYWYRQDPGQGLRLIYYSQIVNDFQKGDIAEGYSVSREKKESFPLTVTSAQKNPTAFYLCASIRGRPPPYEQYFGPGTRLTVT.

The chain couples TRBV27 to TRBJ2-1; possible D gene TRBD1, 5 bases. The CDR3 length is 15 residues. Trimming removed 3 bases at V and 3 bases at J, with 12 bases between. From germline, CDR1 is MNHEY and CDR2 SMNVEV (reference sequence). The DNA of the CDR3 is TGTGCCAGCAGTTTCATTGGACAAGTCTACAATGAGCAGTTCTTC. As protein: CASSFIGQVYNEQFF.

The CDR3 DNA is TGTGCCAGCAGCGTAAGCGGGGCTTACCAAGAGACCCAGTACTTC. Its protein product is CASSVSGAYQETQYF. This chain uses TRBV9 with TRBJ2-5; 7 positions match TRBD2. Per the germline V gene, CDR1 is SGDLS and CDR2 is YYNGEE. CDR3 length: 15 amino acids. The V gene end was trimmed by 1 base and the J gene end by 0 bases; junction bases not matched to a gene: 3.

The chain has TRBV5-5 and TRBJ1-2, with 10 nucleotides matching TRBD1. The CDR3 is made up of 13 amino acids. The V gene end was trimmed by 4 bases and the J gene end by 8 bases; junction bases not matched to a gene: 5. Germline V gene data show CDR1 as SGHKS and CDR2 as YYEKEE (reference sequence). The CDR3 region has the DNA TGTGCCAGCAGCCGACAGGGGGCTGACGGCTACACCTTC. It is translated as CASSRQGADGYTF.

The gene calls are TRBV29-1 and TRBJ1-2; 8 bases map to TRBD1. The V gene's germline CDR1 is SQVTM and CDR2 ANQGSEA. Trimming at V came to 7 bases and at J to 2 bases, leaving 15 bases not matched to a gene. This CDR3 comprises 16 residues. The CDR3 spells CSAEDAGTGVNYGYTF. The DNA for the CDR3 is TGCAGCGCAGAAGATGCCGGGACAGGCGTCAACTATGGCTACACCTTC.

The genes are TRBV6-4 and TRBJ2-2; TRBD2 is a possible D gene (7 bases). In germline, CDR1 is MRHNA, CDR2 SNTAGT. The CDR3 is 16 amino acids. V lost 0 bases and J lost 0, with 8 bases in between. The CDR3 reads CASSDSGGANTGELFF. Written as DNA, the CDR3 is TGTGCCAGCAGTGACTCAGGGGGGGCGAACACCGGGGAGCTGTTTTTT.